Shown below are 10 T cell receptor beta chains from a single sample sequenced in a study of T cell repertoires in cytomegalovirus infection. A single record per CDR3 protein comes from TCRdb applying MiXCR to the reads. The sample records approximately 160,000 distinct CDR3 sequences, about a sixth being singletons. Source material: CD8+ T cells from PBMCs. Receptors were obtained from a human donor in good health (CMV status not recorded). Some clones in this sample may be carry-over from other donors' samples.

V usage is TRBV28 and J usage is TRBJ2-7; no reliable D call. The CDR3 covers 12 residues. V was cut by 6 bases and J by 5 bases, with 11 bases left in between. Looked up from germline, CDR1 is MDHEN and CDR2 is SYDVKM. The CDR3 region is CASSGKGNEQYF. The CDR3 region has the DNA TGTGCCAGCAGCGGAAAGGGTAACGAGCAGTACTTC.

The genes are TRBV11-3 and TRBJ1-4, with 9 bases fitting TRBD1. V shed 5 bases, J shed 1 base, and the junction held 5 bases outside the gene matches. The V gene's germline CDR1 is SGHNT and CDR2 YENEEA. CDR3 length: 16 residues. The CDR3, as DNA: TGTGCCAGCAGCGCAAAGGACAGGGGAACTAATGAAAAACTGTTTTTT. Translated: CASSAKDRGTNEKLFF.

This clonotype was counted a few times. V gene TRBV10-3 combines with J gene TRBJ2-1, with 12 bases that match TRBD1. Germline assignment: CDR1 ENHRY and CDR2 SYGVKD. V lost 2 bases to trimming and J lost 7 bases; unmatched junction nucleotides: 9. The CDR3 extends over 17 amino acids. DNA of the CDR3: TGTGCCATCAGTGAGACTATAGGGGACAGGGGGCGAAATGAGCAGTTCTTC. Protein: CAISETIGDRGRNEQFF.

This clonotype showed up just a few times. This chain links TRBV6-2 or TRBV6-3 with TRBJ1-1; 9 bases match TRBD1. This CDR3 region has 14 residues. Germline values: CDR1 MNHEY, CDR2 SVGEGT. With V trimmed by 7 bases and J by 1 base, 4 bases remained unmatched. The CDR3 region is CASKWTGANTEAFF. Here the CDR3 DNA reads TGTGCCAGCAAATGGACAGGGGCGAACACTGAAGCTTTCTTT.

The gene calls are TRBV6-2 or TRBV6-3 and TRBJ1-5; TRBD1 might be the D (5 bases). Per germline, CDR1 MNHEY and CDR2 SVGEGT. CDR3 length: 14 amino acids. V was cut by 2 bases and J by 6 bases, with 11 bases left in between. CDR3 loop: CASSYVRVGQPQHF. CDR3 bases: TGTGCCAGCAGTTACGTCAGGGTAGGTCAGCCCCAGCATTTT.

V and J are TRBV7-2 and TRBJ2-7; TRBD1 is a possible D gene (5 bases). Germline CDR1 is SGHTA and CDR2 is FQGNSA. The CDR3 totals 13 residues. Trimming pared 6 bases from V and 0 bases from J, leaving 9 bases between. For the CDR3, the DNA is TGTGCCAGCAGAGGGGCAGACTCCTACGAGCAGTACTTC. It is translated as CASRGADSYEQYF.

In this sample, this clonotype turned up many times. The V gene is TRBV7-9, the J gene TRBJ1-2; possible D gene TRBD1, 6 bases. CDR3 length equals 16 residues. V gave up 2 bases and J gave up 3 bases, with 16 bases separating them. From germline, CDR1 is SEHNR and CDR2 FQNEAQ (reference sequence). CDR3 region: CASSLPTGQEDYGYTF. The CDR3 DNA reads as TGTGCCAGCAGCTTACCGACGGGACAAGAGGACTATGGCTACACCTTC.

V is TRBV2 and J is TRBJ2-5; TRBD2 matches 8 bases. Germline V gives CDR1 SNHLY, CDR2 FYNNEI. This CDR3 spans 15 amino acids. With V trimmed by 5 bases and J by 2 bases, 7 bases remained unmatched. The CDR3 nucleotides read TGTGCCAGCAGTTCGGTAGCGGGGACGCAAGAGACCCAGTACTTC. Amino acid sequence: CASSSVAGTQETQYF.

CDR3 sequence (DNA): TGTGCCAGCAGCGAGGGGGGTAATGAGCAGTTCTTC. It yields the protein CASSEGGNEQFF. This chain links TRBV28 with TRBJ2-1; TRBD1 or TRBD2 may be the D gene (6 bases each). Trimming removed 6 bases at V and 7 bases at J, with 10 bases between. CDR3 length: 12 amino acids. Per germline, CDR1 MDHEN and CDR2 SYDVKM.

This clonotype was picked up a small number of times. V and J are TRBV12-3 or TRBV12-4 and TRBJ2-7; D may correspond to TRBD1 or TRBD2 (5 bases each). V was shortened by 4 bases and J by 0 bases, with 16 bases between the two germline ends. The CDR3 extends over 16 amino acids. CDR3: CASSSWTGPSSYEQYF. The CDR3 bases are TGTGCCAGCAGTTCTTGGACGGGACCGAGCTCCTACGAGCAGTACTTC.